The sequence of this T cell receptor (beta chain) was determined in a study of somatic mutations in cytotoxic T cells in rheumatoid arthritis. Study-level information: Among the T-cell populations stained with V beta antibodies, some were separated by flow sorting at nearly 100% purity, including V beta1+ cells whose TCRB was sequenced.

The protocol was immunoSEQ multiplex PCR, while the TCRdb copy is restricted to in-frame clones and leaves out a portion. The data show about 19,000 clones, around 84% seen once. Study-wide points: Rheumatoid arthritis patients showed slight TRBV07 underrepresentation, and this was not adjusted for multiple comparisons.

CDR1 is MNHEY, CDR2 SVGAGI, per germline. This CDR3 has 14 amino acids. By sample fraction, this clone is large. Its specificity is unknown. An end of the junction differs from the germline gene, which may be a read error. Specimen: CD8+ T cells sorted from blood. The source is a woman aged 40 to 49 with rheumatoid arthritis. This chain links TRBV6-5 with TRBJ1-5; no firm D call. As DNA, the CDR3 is TGTGCCAGCACTTACCAGCGGGGAACTCAGCCCCAGCATTTT. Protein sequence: CASTYQRGTQPQHF.